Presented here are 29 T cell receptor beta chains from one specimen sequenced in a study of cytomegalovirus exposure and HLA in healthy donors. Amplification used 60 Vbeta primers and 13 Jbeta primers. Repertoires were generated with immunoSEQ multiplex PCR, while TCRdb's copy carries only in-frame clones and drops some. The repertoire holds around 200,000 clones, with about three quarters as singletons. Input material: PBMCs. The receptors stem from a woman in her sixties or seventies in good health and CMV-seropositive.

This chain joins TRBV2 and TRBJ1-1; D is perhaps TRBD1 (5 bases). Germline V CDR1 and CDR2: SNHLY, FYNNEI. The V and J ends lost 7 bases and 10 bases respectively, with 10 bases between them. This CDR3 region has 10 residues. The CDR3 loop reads CASTGVRAFF. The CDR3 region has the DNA TGTGCCAGCACGGGGGTGAGAGCTTTCTTT.

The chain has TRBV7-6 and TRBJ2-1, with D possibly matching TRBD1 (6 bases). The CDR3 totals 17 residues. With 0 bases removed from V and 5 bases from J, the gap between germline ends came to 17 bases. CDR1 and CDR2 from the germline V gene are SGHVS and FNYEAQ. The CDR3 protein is CASSLAPVGTYHNEQFF. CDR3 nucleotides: TGTGCCAGCAGCTTAGCGCCGGTTGGGACATACCACAATGAGCAGTTCTTC.

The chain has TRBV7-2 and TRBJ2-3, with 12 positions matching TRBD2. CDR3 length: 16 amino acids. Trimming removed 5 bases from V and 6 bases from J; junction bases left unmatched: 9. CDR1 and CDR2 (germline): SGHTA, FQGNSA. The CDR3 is CASSPLAGGRGDTQYF. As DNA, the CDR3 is TGTGCCAGCAGCCCACTAGCGGGGGGCCGGGGGGATACGCAGTATTTT.

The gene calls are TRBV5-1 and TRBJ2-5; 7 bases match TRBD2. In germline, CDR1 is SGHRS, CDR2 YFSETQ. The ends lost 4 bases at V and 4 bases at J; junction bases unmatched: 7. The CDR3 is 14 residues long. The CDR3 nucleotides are TGCGCCAGCAGCCCGTCGACTAGCCGAGAGACCCAGTACTTC. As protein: CASSPSTSRETQYF. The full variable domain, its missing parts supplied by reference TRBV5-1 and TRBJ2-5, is KAGVTQTPRYLIKTRGQQVTLSCSPISGHRSVSWYQQTPGQGLQFLFEYFSETQRNKGNFPGRFSGRQFSNSRSEMNVSTLELGDSALYLCASSPSTSRETQYFGPGTRLLVL.

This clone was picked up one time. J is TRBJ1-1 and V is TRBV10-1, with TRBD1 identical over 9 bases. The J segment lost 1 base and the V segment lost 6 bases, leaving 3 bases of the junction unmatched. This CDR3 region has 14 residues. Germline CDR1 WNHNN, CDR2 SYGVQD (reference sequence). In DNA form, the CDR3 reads TGCGCCAGCAGGGGGGACAGGGCGAACACTGAAGCTTTCTTT. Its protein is CASRGDRANTEAFF.

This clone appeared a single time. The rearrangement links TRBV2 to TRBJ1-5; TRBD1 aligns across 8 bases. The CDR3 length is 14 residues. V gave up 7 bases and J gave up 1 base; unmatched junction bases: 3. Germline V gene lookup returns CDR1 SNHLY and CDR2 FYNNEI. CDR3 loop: CASTQGASNQPQHF. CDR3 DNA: TGTGCCAGCACCCAGGGGGCAAGCAATCAGCCCCAGCATTTT.

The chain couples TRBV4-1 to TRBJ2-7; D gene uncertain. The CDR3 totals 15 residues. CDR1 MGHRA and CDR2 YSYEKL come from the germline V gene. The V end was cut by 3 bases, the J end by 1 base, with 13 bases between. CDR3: CASSQTAVPSYEQYF. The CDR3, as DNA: TGCGCCAGCAGCCAGACCGCGGTACCGTCCTACGAGCAGTACTTC.

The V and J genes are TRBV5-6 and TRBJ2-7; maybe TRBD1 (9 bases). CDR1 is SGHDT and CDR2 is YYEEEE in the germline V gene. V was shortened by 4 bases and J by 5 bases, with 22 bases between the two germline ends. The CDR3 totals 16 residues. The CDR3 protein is CASSRQGVGRAHEQYF. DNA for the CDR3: TGTGCCAGCAGCCGACAGGGGGTCGGGAGGGCCCACGAGCAGTACTTC.

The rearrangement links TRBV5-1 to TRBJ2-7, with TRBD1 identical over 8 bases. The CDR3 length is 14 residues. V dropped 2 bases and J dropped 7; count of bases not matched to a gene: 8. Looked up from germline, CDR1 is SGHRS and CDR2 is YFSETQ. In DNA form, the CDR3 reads TGCGCCAGCAGCTTCGGACAGGGCCCAGATGAGCAGTACTTC. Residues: CASSFGQGPDEQYF.

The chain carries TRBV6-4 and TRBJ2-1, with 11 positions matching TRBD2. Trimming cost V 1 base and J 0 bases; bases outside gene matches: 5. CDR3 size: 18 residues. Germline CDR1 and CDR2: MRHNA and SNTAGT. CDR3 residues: CASSDWGTSGYSYNEQFF. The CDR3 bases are TGTGCCAGCAGTGACTGGGGGACTAGCGGATACTCCTACAATGAGCAGTTCTTC.

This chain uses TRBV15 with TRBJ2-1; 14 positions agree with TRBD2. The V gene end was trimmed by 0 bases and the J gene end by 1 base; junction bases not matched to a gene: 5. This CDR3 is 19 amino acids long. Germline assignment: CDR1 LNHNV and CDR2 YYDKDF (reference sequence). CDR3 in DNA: TGTGCCACCAGCAGAGATTCTGGGACTAGCGGGGGATCCTACAATGAGCAGTTCTTC. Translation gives CATSRDSGTSGGSYNEQFF.

The CDR3 here is CASSLRTGEAFF. The CDR3 DNA is TGTGCCAGCAGCTTAAGGACAGGGGAAGCTTTCTTT. The chain employs TRBV7-8 and TRBJ1-1; TRBD1 matches at 8 bases. CDR3 length: 12 residues. The germline V gene encodes CDR1 SGHVS and CDR2 FQNEAQ. V shed 2 bases, J shed 8 bases, and the junction held 1 base outside the gene matches.

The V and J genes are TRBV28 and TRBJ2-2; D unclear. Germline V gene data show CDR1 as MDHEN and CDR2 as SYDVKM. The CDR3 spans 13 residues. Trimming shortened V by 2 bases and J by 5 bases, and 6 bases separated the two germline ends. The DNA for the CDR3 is TGTGCCAGCAGTTTAAGTCAGACCGGGGAGCTGTTTTTT. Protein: CASSLSQTGELFF.

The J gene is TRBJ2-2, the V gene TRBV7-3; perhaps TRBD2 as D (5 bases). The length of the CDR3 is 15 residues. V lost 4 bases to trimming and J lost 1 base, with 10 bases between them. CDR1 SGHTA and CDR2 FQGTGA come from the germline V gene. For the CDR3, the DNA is TGTGCCAGCAGCTCCCACCGGGGGAACACCGGGGAGCTGTTTTTT. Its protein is CASSSHRGNTGELFF.

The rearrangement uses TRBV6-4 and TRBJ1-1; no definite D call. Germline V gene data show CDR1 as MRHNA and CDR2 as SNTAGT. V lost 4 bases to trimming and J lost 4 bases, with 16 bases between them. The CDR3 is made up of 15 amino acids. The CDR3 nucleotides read TGTGCCAGCAGTGCCTTCTCAAGTTTGAGCACTGAAGCTTTCTTT. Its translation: CASSAFSSLSTEAFF.

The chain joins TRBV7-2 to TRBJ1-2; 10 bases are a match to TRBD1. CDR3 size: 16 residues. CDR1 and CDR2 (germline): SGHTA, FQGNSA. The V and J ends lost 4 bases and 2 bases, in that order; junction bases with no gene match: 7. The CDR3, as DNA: TGTGCCAGCAGCTCAACCGGGACAGGGGACAACTATGGCTACACCTTC. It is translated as CASSSTGTGDNYGYTF.

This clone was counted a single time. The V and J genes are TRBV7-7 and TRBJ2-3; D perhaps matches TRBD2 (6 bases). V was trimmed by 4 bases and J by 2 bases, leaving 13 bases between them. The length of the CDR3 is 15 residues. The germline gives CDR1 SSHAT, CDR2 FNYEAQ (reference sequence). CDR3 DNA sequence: TGTGCCAGCAGCTCAGGAGGGGTTCTCACAGATACGCAGTATTTT. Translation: CASSSGGVLTDTQYF.

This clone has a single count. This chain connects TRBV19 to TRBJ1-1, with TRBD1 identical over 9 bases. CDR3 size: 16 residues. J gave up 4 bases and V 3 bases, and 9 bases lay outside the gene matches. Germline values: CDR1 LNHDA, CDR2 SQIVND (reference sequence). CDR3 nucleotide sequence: TGTGCCAGTAGTATTGGTGGGACAGGGCATCGCACTGAAGCTTTCTTT. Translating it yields CASSIGGTGHRTEAFF.

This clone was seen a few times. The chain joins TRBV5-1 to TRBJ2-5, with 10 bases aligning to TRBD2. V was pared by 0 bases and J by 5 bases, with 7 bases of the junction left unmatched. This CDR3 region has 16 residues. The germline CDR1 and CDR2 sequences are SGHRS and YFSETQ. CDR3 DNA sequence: TGCGCCAGCAGCTTGGGCCTAGCGGGAGTGGGGGAGACCCAGTACTTC. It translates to CASSLGLAGVGETQYF.

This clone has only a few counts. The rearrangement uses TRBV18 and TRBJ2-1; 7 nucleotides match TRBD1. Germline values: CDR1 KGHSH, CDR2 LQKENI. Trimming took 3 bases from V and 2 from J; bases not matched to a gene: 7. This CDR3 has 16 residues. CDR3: CASSPTYRGPYNEQFF. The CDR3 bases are TGTGCCAGCTCACCGACCTACAGGGGACCCTACAATGAGCAGTTCTTC.

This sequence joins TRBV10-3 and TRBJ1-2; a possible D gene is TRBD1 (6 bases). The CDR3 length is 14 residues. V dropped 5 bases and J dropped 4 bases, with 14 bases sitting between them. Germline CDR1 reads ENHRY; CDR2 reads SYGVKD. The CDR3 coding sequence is TGTGCCATCAGTAGCGACAGGTCCGGCTATGGCTACACCTTC. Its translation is CAISSDRSGYGYTF.

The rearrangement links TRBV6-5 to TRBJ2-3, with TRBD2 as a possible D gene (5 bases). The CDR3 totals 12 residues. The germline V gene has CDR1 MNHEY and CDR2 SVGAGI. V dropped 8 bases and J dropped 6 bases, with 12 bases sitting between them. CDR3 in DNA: TGTGCCAGCTCCGCCGGGGTGGATACGCAGTATTTT. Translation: CASSAGVDTQYF.

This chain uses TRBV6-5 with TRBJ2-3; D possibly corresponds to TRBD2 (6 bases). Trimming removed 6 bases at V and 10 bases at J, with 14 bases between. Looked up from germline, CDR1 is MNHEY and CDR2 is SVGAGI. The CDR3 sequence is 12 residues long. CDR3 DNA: TGTGCCAGCAGCACGGGAGTTCAGGCGCAGTATTTT. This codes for CASSTGVQAQYF.

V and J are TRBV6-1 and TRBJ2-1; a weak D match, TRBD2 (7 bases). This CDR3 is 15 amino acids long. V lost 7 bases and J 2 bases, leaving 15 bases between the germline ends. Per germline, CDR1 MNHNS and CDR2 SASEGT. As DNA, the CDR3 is TGTGCCAGCACCCGAATCGGGGGGCCCTACAATGAGCAGTTCTTC. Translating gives CASTRIGGPYNEQFF.

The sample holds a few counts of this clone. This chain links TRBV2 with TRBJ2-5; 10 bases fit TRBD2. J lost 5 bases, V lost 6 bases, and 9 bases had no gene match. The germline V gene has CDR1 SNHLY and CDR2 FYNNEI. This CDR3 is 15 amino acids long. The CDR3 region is CASRASSGRGETQYF. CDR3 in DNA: TGTGCCAGCAGAGCTTCTAGCGGGAGAGGGGAGACCCAGTACTTC.

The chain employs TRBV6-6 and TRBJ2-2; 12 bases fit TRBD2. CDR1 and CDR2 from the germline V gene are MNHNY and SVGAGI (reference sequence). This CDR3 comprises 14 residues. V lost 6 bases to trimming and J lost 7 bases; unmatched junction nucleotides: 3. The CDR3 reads CASRPSGRGGELFF. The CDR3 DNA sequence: TGTGCCAGCAGACCTAGCGGGAGGGGCGGGGAGCTGTTTTTT.

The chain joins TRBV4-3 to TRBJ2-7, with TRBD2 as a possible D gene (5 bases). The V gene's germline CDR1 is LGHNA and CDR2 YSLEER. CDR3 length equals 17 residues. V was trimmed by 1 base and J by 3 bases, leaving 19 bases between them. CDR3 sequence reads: CASSQGSAFSGGYEQYF. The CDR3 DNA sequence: TGCGCCAGCAGCCAAGGGTCGGCTTTCTCAGGAGGCTACGAGCAGTACTTC.

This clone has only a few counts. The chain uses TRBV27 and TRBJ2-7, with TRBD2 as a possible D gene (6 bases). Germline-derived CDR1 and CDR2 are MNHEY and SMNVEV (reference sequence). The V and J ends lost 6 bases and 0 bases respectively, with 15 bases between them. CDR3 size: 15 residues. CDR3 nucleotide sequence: TGTGCCAGCAGCCGAGGGACTGAGGTCTCCTACGAGCAGTACTTC. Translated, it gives CASSRGTEVSYEQYF.

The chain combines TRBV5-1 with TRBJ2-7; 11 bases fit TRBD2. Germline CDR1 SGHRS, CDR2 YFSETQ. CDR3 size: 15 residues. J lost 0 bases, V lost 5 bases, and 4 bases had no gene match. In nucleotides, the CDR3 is TGCGCCAGCAGACAAACTAGCGGGAGCTCCTACGAGCAGTACTTC. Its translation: CASRQTSGSSYEQYF.